This T cell receptor (beta chain) was identified during a study of blood T cells in healthy people across ages. This clonotype was seen a handful of times. A second PCR, run for about 6 to 11 cycles, used a sample-barcoded 5' primer plus a J-beta primer mix. TCRdb reprocessed the 5' RACE reads with MiXCR, giving one entry per CDR3 protein. The table records some 1,000,000 distinct CDR3 sequences, approximately 25% of them present only once. This CDR3 is 17 amino acids long. The V gene's germline CDR1 is MNHNS and CDR2 SASEGT. The V and J ends lost 5 bases and 0 bases respectively, with 18 bases between them. These data are also associated with another study on T cells of mothers and their children.

The specimen was blood. This TCR came from a girl aged 2 to 10 in good health. The rearrangement links TRBV6-1 to TRBJ2-3; D call uncertain. DNA for the CDR3: TGTGCCAGCAGTCCGGGTCGTAGAACGACTAGCACAGATACGCAGTATTTT. The encoded protein is CASSPGRRTTSTDTQYF.